This section outlines one T cell receptor beta chain sequence together with its context. These data come from a study of CD8+ T cells in alopecia areata. The CDR3 totals 15 residues. Per the germline V gene, CDR1 is MNHNY and CDR2 is SVGAGI (reference sequence). Trimming at V came to 5 bases and at J to 8 bases, leaving 8 bases not matched to a gene. The treatment is: oral pan-JAK inhibitor, 5-10 mg twice daily. Extraction of RNA preceded its reverse transcription into cDNA, which served as the sequencing template. This table comes from immunoSEQ multiplex PCR, and its TCRdb copy is limited to in-frame clones, with some not included. The data hold about 190,000 clones, with under 80% observed a single time.

This sequence originates from a human donor with alopecia areata. The sample consisted of CD4+ T cells sorted from blood, taken at approximately week 49, from a patient treated with tofacitinib. The gene calls are TRBV6-6 and TRBJ1-6; TRBD1 agrees at 8 bases. The CDR3: CASSRTGREDSPLHF. The CDR3 DNA sequence: TGTGCCAGCAGTAGGACAGGGCGAGAAGATTCACCCCTCCACTTT.